This entry concerns a single T cell receptor (beta chain). This CDR3 is built from 13 residues. From germline, CDR1 is MDHEN and CDR2 SYDVKM. V lost 9 bases to trimming and J lost 3 bases; unmatched junction nucleotides: 8. This entry comes from a study of T-cell reconstitution after alpha-beta-depleted transplantation in children. Library preparation (for TCRbeta) was performed with unique molecular identifiers. One entry per CDR3 protein results from TCRdb running MiXCR on the PCR reads. This table holds 450,000 to 700,000 distinct CDR3 sequences, approximately 30% found once. Specimen: PBMCs, collected before TCRalphabeta/CD19-depleted stem cell transplant. The TCR comes from a boy younger than two with Wiskott-Aldrich syndrome, due to receive a stem cell transplant. The V gene is TRBV28, the J gene TRBJ2-7; 7 nucleotides agree with TRBD1. CDR3 amino acids: CASTGTVNYEQYF. DNA for the CDR3: TGTGCCAGTACCGGGACAGTAAACTACGAGCAGTACTTC.